The 15 T cell receptor beta chains below all came from one sample that was sequenced in a study of T cell responses to AZD1222 COVID-19 vaccine. Assay: immunoSEQ multiplex PCR; the TCRdb copy retains only in-frame clones and omits some. The repertoire holds about 150,000 clones, with approximately 93% as singletons. The sequencing used peripheral blood, collected 28 days after the second AZD1222 dose. These receptors were taken from an adult who received the AZD1222 COVID-19 vaccine.

The rearrangement links TRBV5-1 to TRBJ2-1; TRBD1 agrees at 8 bases. CDR1 SGHRS and CDR2 YFSETQ come from the germline V gene. The junction had 6 bases not matched to a gene; V was cut back by 0 bases and J by 7 bases. The CDR3 spans 15 residues. The CDR3 DNA is TGCGCCAGCAGCTTGGGGACAGGGCTTCGGAATGAGCAGTTCTTC. Its translation: CASSLGTGLRNEQFF.

The genes are TRBV9 and TRBJ1-6; D is ambiguous. This CDR3 spans 14 amino acids. Looked up from germline, CDR1 is SGDLS and CDR2 is YYNGEE. V was trimmed by 7 bases and J by 7 bases, leaving 15 bases between them. The CDR3 here is CASGVGKANSPLHF. CDR3 in DNA: TGTGCCAGCGGGGTCGGTAAGGCAAATTCACCCCTCCACTTT.

The V gene is TRBV5-1, the J gene TRBJ1-2; D is ambiguous. This CDR3 contains 14 residues. The V gene's germline CDR1 is SGHRS and CDR2 YFSETQ. Trimming pared 3 bases from V and 4 bases from J, leaving 13 bases between. The CDR3 nucleotides read TGCGCCAGCAGCTACGACGTGCGGAGCTATGGCTACACCTTC. Amino acid sequence: CASSYDVRSYGYTF.

The chain carries TRBV2 and TRBJ2-7, with TRBD2 as a possible D gene (6 bases). This CDR3 has 13 amino acids. The ends were cut back, 6 bases at V and 4 bases at J, with 13 bases in the middle. CDR1 and CDR2 from the germline V gene are SNHLY and FYNNEI. The CDR3 sequence: CASRAGTPYEQYF. The CDR3 DNA follows: TGTGCCAGCAGGGCCGGGACTCCGTACGAGCAGTACTTC.

The chain recombines TRBV27 with TRBJ1-4; a weak D match, TRBD1 (6 bases). Deletions cut 7 bases from V and 4 bases from J, with 16 bases between. Germline CDR1 is MNHEY and CDR2 is SMNVEV (reference sequence). The CDR3 has 15 amino acids. The CDR3 sequence: CASMGRGGINEKLFF. In DNA, the CDR3 is TGTGCCAGCATGGGCAGGGGAGGAATTAATGAAAAACTGTTTTTT.

This clone was observed a handful of times. The rearrangement links TRBV5-1 to TRBJ1-3, with D perhaps TRBD1 (6 bases). CDR3 length: 14 amino acids. Germline V lookup: CDR1 SGHRS, CDR2 YFSETQ. V was clipped by 4 bases and J by 0 bases, with 8 bases between them. CDR3 residues: CASSPDSSGNTIYF. In nucleotides, the CDR3 is TGCGCCAGCAGCCCGGACAGCTCTGGAAACACCATATATTTT. The full variable domain, rest sourced from reference TRBV5-1 and TRBJ1-3, is KAGVTQTPRYLIKTRGQQVTLSCSPISGHRSVSWYQQTPGQGLQFLFEYFSETQRNKGNFPGRFSGRQFSNSRSEMNVSTLELGDSALYLCASSPDSSGNTIYFGEGSWLTVV.

The chain couples TRBV7-3 to TRBJ1-1; D gene unclear. CDR3 length: 14 amino acids. The V and J ends lost 3 bases and 1 base respectively, with 9 bases between them. Germline CDR1 reads SGHTA; CDR2 reads FQGTGA. In DNA form, the CDR3 reads TGTGCCAGCAGCTTGACGGTGGGGAACACTGAAGCTTTCTTT. Translated, it gives CASSLTVGNTEAFF.

The chain uses TRBV19 and TRBJ2-7; possible D gene TRBD1, 6 bases. Trimming left V 3 bases short and J 4 bases short, with 10 bases between. Germline V gene sequence: CDR1 LNHDA, CDR2 SQIVND (reference sequence). The CDR3 length is 13 residues. DNA of the CDR3: TGTGCCAGTAGTATCCTAGGGGGATACGAGCAGTACTTC. Its translation: CASSILGGYEQYF.

This clone occurred once. The rearrangement joins TRBV9 to TRBJ2-2, with D perhaps matching TRBD2 (6 bases). CDR1 and CDR2 (germline): SGDLS, YYNGEE. CDR3 length equals 16 residues. Trimming took 3 bases from V and 4 from J, leaving 16 bases between them. CDR3 in amino acids: CASSGRVGGRTGELFF. The CDR3 DNA follows: TGTGCCAGCAGCGGTCGTGTGGGGGGTCGCACCGGGGAGCTGTTTTTT.

The chain joins TRBV5-6 to TRBJ1-3; TRBD1 agrees at 7 bases. CDR1 and CDR2 (germline): SGHDT, YYEEEE. This CDR3 has 17 amino acids. The J segment lost 4 bases and the V segment lost 2 bases, leaving 12 bases of the junction unmatched. The CDR3 DNA reads TGTGCCAGCAGCTTTGGGACAGCGGCCGGGGGAGGAAACACCATATATTTT. Translated: CASSFGTAAGGGNTIYF.

The chain has TRBV3-1 (or the pseudogene TRBV3-2) and TRBJ1-1, with a weak D call TRBD1 (5 bases). This CDR3 spans 16 amino acids. The germline CDR1 and CDR2 sequences are LGHDT and YNNKEL (reference sequence). V dropped 2 bases and J dropped 0 bases, with 13 bases sitting between them. DNA of the CDR3: TGTGCCAGCAGCCAACCTACCGGGACCTTGAACACTGAAGCTTTCTTT. This translates into CASSQPTGTLNTEAFF.

The J gene is TRBJ1-1, the V gene TRBV18; 7 nucleotides match TRBD1. The CDR3 is 17 amino acids. Germline-derived CDR1 and CDR2 are KGHSH and LQKENI. V lost 2 bases and J lost 4; bases outside the gene matches: 13. CDR3 nucleotide sequence: TGTGCCAGCTCACCAATAGTCGGTGCAGGGGGGAGCACTGAAGCTTTCTTT. This codes for CASSPIVGAGGSTEAFF.

CDR3 region: CASSPAGIVMNTEAFF. CDR3 in DNA: TGTGCCAGCAGCCCTGCAGGGATCGTGATGAACACTGAAGCTTTCTTT. The chain uses TRBV14 and TRBJ1-1; the D gene is possibly TRBD1 (5 bases). The germline V gene encodes CDR1 SGHDN and CDR2 FVKESK. Trimming cost V 4 bases and J 0 bases, with 15 bases left between them. The CDR3 has 16 residues.

The chain has TRBV19 and TRBJ1-5; D is uncertain. Deletions cut 4 bases from V and 3 bases from J, with 13 bases between. Germline CDR1 reads LNHDA; CDR2 reads SQIVND (reference sequence). The CDR3 runs 15 residues. CDR3 protein: CASSNSRAVNQPQHF. CDR3 coding DNA: TGTGCCAGTAGTAATTCCAGAGCAGTCAATCAGCCCCAGCATTTT.

This clone was detected only once. V usage is TRBV6-5 and J usage is TRBJ2-5; D call uncertain. The V gene lost 0 bases and the J gene lost 4 bases, with 9 bases spanning the gap. CDR1 and CDR2 from the germline V gene are MNHEY and SVGAGI. The CDR3 runs 14 residues. This CDR3 reads CASSYSPGLETQYF. The CDR3 nucleotides are TGTGCCAGCAGTTACTCGCCCGGGTTAGAGACCCAGTACTTC.